What follows are 3 T cell receptor beta chains derived from one specimen sequenced in a study of T-cell reconstitution after alpha-beta-depleted transplantation in children. The library targeted TCRbeta and was prepared with unique molecular identifiers. MiXCR, applied by TCRdb to the PCR reads, yields one record per CDR3 protein. The sample yields 330,000 or so distinct CDR3 sequences, about 9.4% seen once. The sequencing here drew on PBMCs from the stem cell graft donor, taken from the stem cell graft. All receptors derive from a human donor who donated a stem cell graft to a child with acute lymphoblastic leukemia.

V gene TRBV4-1 combines with J gene TRBJ2-2; 10 bases agree with TRBD2. Germline CDR1 and CDR2: MGHRA and YSYEKL. The CDR3 consists of 17 residues. The V segment lost 0 bases and the J segment 7 bases; nucleotides outside the gene matches: 8. The DNA of the CDR3 is TGCGCCAGCAGCCAAGATCCGCCAAGGACTAGCGGCGGGGAGCTGTTTTTT. It is translated as CASSQDPPRTSGGELFF.

V and J are TRBV7-6 and TRBJ2-1; 12 bases line up with TRBD1. CDR3 size: 18 residues. Germline V lookup: CDR1 SGHVS, CDR2 FNYEAQ. The V and J ends lost 4 bases and 0 bases, in that order; junction bases with no gene match: 7. In nucleotides, the CDR3 is TGTGCCAGCAGCTCCCGGGACAGGGGGCCTAGCTCCTACAATGAGCAGTTCTTC. Its protein product is CASSSRDRGPSSYNEQFF.

This clonotype was seen only a few times. The chain links TRBV7-9 to TRBJ2-3; 9 bases are shared with TRBD2. There are 16 residues in the CDR3. The V gene's germline CDR1 is SEHNR and CDR2 FQNEAQ (reference sequence). J gave up 7 bases and V 6 bases, and 14 bases lay outside the gene matches. For the CDR3, the DNA is TGTGCCAGCAGTCCACACCCGCGGAGCGGGAGGAATACGCAGTATTTT. As protein: CASSPHPRSGRNTQYF.